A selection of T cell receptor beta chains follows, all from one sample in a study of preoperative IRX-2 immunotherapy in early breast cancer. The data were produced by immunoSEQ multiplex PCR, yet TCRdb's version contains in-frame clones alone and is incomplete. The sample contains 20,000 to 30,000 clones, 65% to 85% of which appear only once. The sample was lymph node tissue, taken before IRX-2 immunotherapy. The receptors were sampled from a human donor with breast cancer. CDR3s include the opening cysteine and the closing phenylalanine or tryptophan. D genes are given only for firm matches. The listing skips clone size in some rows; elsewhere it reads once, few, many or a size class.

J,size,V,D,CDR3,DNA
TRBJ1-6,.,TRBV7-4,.,CASRFDQISPLHF,TGTGCCAGCAGATTCGATCAGATTTCACCCCTCCACTTT
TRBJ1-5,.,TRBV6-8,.,CASSYSIGGNQPQHF,TGTGCCAGCAGTTACTCGATTGGAGGCAATCAGCCCCAGCATTTT
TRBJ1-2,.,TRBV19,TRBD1,CASSNMAGTGEGYTF,TGTGCCAGTAGCAATATGGCGGGGACAGGGGAAGGCTACACCTTC
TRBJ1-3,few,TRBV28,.,CASVTGGNSGNTIYF,TGTGCCAGCGTCACCGGCGGTAACTCTGGAAACACCATATATTTT
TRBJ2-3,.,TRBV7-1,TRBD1,CASSLTGQNTQYF,TGTGCCAGCAGCCTCACGGGACAGAATACGCAGTATTTT
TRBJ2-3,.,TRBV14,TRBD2,CASSPLAGGLHTQYF,TGTGCCAGCAGCCCTCTAGCGGGGGGGCTACATACGCAGTATTTT
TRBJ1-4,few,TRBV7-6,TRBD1,CASSFNRGPTEKLFF,TGTGCCAGCAGCTTCAACAGGGGGCCTACTGAAAAACTGTTTTTT
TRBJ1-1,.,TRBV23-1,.,CASSQNRIREAFF,TGCGCCAGCAGCCAGAACAGGATCCGTGAAGCTTTCTTT
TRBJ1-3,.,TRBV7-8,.,CASSLDRANTIYF,TGTGCCAGCAGCTTAGACAGGGCCAACACCATATATTTT
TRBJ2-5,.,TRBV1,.,CASSQELTRQGASETQYF,TGCGCCAGCAGCCAAGAACTTACTAGACAGGGGGCCAGTGAGACCCAGTACTTC
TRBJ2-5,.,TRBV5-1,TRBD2,CASSLAMTSGLQETQYF,TGCGCCAGCAGCTTAGCCATGACTAGCGGGCTTCAAGAGACCCAGTACTTC
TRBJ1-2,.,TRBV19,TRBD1,CASTRGQGAGYTF,TGTGCCAGTACCCGGGGACAGGGGGCGGGCTACACCTTC
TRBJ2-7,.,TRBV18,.,CASSPPGHSYEQYF,TGTGCCAGCTCACCACCGGGTCACTCCTACGAGCAGTACTTC
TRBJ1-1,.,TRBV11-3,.,CASSIQQGDTEAFF,TGTGCCAGCAGCATCCAACAGGGAGATACTGAAGCTTTCTTT
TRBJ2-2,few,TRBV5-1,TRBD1,CASSWTGWSGELFF,TGCGCCAGCAGCTGGACAGGGTGGTCCGGGGAGCTGTTTTTT
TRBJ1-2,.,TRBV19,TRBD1,CASSIIWRGQNSYGYTF,TGTGCCAGTAGTATAATTTGGCGGGGACAGAATTCCTATGGCTACACCTTC
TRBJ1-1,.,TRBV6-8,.,CASSFTMNTEAFF,TGTGCCAGCAGTTTTACCATGAACACTGAAGCTTTCTTT
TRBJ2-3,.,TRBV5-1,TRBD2,CASSLEPGTSGGNTQYF,TGCGCCAGCAGCTTGGAACCCGGGACTAGCGGGGGAAATACGCAGTATTTT
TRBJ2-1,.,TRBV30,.,CACGRFYNEQFF,TGTGCCTGTGGGCGGTTCTACAATGAGCAGTTCTTC
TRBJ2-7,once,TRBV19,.,CASRARGPTYEQYF,TGTGCCAGTAGGGCCCGGGGGCCCACCTACGAGCAGTACTTC
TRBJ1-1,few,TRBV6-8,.,CASTARTGGQTEAFF,TGTGCCAGCACCGCACGAACCGGGGGGCAGACTGAAGCTTTCTTT
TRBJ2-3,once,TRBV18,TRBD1,CASSGQGASTDTQYF,TGTGCCAGCTCAGGACAGGGGGCCAGCACAGATACGCAGTATTTT
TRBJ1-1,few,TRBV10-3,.,CAISETGGYSEAFF,TGTGCCATCAGTGAGACTGGAGGGTATTCTGAAGCTTTCTTT
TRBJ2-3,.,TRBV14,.,CASSQDAILPPVYTQYF,TGTGCCAGCAGCCAAGACGCAATTCTTCCTCCAGTTTATACGCAGTATTTT
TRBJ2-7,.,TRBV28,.,CASSFSTSTSSYEQYF,TGTGCCAGCAGTTTTTCGACTTCCACTTCCTCCTACGAGCAGTACTTC
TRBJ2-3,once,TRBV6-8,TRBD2,CASTRLAGGETDTQYF,TGTGCCAGCACCCGACTAGCGGGGGGAGAGACAGATACGCAGTATTTT
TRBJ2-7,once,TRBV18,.,CASSTTSDYEQYF,TGTGCCAGCTCAACGACCAGCGACTACGAGCAGTACTTC
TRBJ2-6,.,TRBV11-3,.,CASSLGGGGANVLTF,TGTGCCAGCAGTTTAGGGGGTGGTGGGGCCAACGTCCTGACTTTC
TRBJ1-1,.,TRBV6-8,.,CASSYPGLMNTEAFF,TGTGCCAGCAGTTACCCCGGACTCATGAACACTGAAGCTTTCTTT
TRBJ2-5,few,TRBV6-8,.,CASSYLRRRETQYF,TGTGCCAGCAGTTACCTCCGTAGGCGAGAGACCCAGTACTTC
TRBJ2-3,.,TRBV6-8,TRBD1,CATRTGTSTDTQYF,TGTGCCACCAGGACAGGGACTAGCACAGATACGCAGTATTTT
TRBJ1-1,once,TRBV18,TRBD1,CASSPNRGYDTEAFF,TGTGCCAGCTCACCAAACAGGGGTTATGACACTGAAGCTTTCTTT
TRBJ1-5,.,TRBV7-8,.,CASSLGGGTHRNQPQHF,TGTGCCAGCAGCTTAGGGGGGGGGACTCATCGCAATCAGCCCCAGCATTTT
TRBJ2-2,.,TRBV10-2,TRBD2,CASSGPGLTLGPGELFF,TGCGCCAGCAGTGGGCCGGGACTAACCTTAGGCCCCGGGGAGCTGTTTTTT
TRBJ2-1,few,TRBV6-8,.,CASRTYFRDGSNEQFF,TGTGCCAGCAGGACCTATTTTCGAGACGGGAGCAATGAGCAGTTCTTC
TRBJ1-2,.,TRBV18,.,CANSQAGATNYGYTF,TGTGCCAACTCGCAGGCAGGGGCCACTAACTATGGCTACACCTTC
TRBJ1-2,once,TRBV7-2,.,CASSEGFPRGYTF,TGTGCCAGCAGCGAAGGGTTTCCACGGGGCTACACCTTC
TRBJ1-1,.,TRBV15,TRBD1,CATSRDAGGTEAFF,TGTGCCACCAGCAGAGATGCAGGGGGAACTGAAGCTTTCTTT
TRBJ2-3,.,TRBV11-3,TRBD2,CASSRLAGGTLGSFSTQYF,TGTGCCAGCAGCAGACTAGCGGGGGGAACCCTCGGATCCTTTAGTACGCAGTATTTT
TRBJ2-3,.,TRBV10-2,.,CASSNNARDTQYF,TGCGCCAGCAGCAATAATGCTCGGGATACGCAGTATTTT
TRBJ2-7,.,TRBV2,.,CASRYTTKDEQYF,TGTGCCAGCAGGTATACGACCAAGGACGAGCAGTACTTC
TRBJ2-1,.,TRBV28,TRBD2,CASSLWRGGRDEQFF,TGTGCCAGCAGTTTATGGCGGGGGGGCCGAGATGAGCAGTTCTTC
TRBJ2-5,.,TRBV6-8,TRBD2,CASSLGLAGGLQETQYF,TGTGCCAGCAGTTTGGGACTAGCGGGGGGACTCCAAGAGACCCAGTACTTC
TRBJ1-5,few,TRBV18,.,CASSPSGGQPQHF,TGTGCCAGCTCACCTTCGGGGGGCCAGCCCCAGCATTTT
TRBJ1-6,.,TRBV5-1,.,CASRSNREGSPLHF,TGCGCCAGCAGATCGAACAGGGAAGGATCACCCCTCCACTTT